This TCR beta chain came from a study of shared T cell receptors in the human thymus. This clone was counted a few times. The table came from immunoSEQ multiplex PCR; TCRdb's copy has only in-frame clones and leaves some out. The sample holds hundreds of thousands of clones, about 87% seen once. This sample was shared with a second study, whose subject was human thymus T cells. That source notes: Resections removed during corrective heart surgery provided the thymus tissue used. An apparent bias in V and J gene usage was seen in thymic and blood repertoires. There were highly overlapping thymic repertoires among unrelated individuals, as related research reported.

The material sequenced was thymocytes. The TCR sequence derives from a boy under two years old with a congenital heart defect.

The CDR3 bases are TGTGCCAGTAGTATACGAGGTAATTATAGCAATCAGCCCCAGCATTTT. It codes for CASSIRGNYSNQPQHF. The gene calls are TRBV19 and TRBJ1-5; D is ambiguous. Between the trimmed V and J ends, which lost 2 bases and 0 bases, there was a span of 11 bases. Germline CDR1 is LNHDA and CDR2 is SQIVND (reference sequence). The CDR3 totals 16 residues.